The 9 T cell receptor beta chains below all came from one sample that was sequenced in a study of blood T cell repertoires in COVID-19. Assay used: immunoSEQ multiplex PCR; TCRdb lists only in-frame clones, some missing. The sample lists about 89,000 clones, roughly four fifths occurring once. Material for sequencing was peripheral blood. All receptors derive from a man between 65 and 80 years old with acute or convalescent COVID-19.

The chain joins TRBV27 to TRBJ2-7; TRBD1 might be the D (5 bases). With 3 bases removed from V and 2 bases from J, the gap between germline ends came to 11 bases. This CDR3 is built from 14 residues. Per germline, CDR1 MNHEY and CDR2 SMNVEV (reference sequence). Here the CDR3 DNA reads TGTGCCAGCAGTTTTCAGGGTGGACCCTACGAGCAGTACTTC. Translated, it gives CASSFQGGPYEQYF.

The CDR3 here is CASGPSGITIETQYF. The DNA of the CDR3 is TGTGCCAGCGGCCCTAGCGGGATAACGATTGAGACCCAGTACTTC. The chain is built from TRBV6-2 or TRBV6-3 and TRBJ2-5; 9 bases map to TRBD2. Trimming at V came to 8 bases and at J to 5 bases, leaving 12 bases not matched to a gene. Germline loops: CDR1 MNHEY, CDR2 SVGEGT. This CDR3 comprises 15 residues.

V is TRBV5-1 and J is TRBJ1-5; 8 bases are shared with TRBD1. V dropped 4 bases and J dropped 7; count of bases not matched to a gene: 7. The CDR3 spans 14 residues. Germline V gene lookup returns CDR1 SGHRS and CDR2 YFSETQ. CDR3 nucleotide sequence: TGCGCCAGCAGCAGGGCAGGGGGCGAGCAGCCCCAGCATTTT. This encodes CASSRAGGEQPQHF.

The V and J genes are TRBV3-1 (or the pseudogene TRBV3-2) and TRBJ1-2, with D unresolved. V was cut by 1 base and J by 4 bases, with 7 bases left in between. This CDR3 contains 13 residues. Germline V gives CDR1 LGHDT, CDR2 YNNKEL (reference sequence). The chain's CDR3 is CASSQGGFYGYTF. The DNA of the CDR3 is TGTGCCAGCAGCCAAGGCGGGTTCTATGGCTACACCTTC.

The genes are TRBV29-1 and TRBJ2-3, with 7 positions matching TRBD1. The CDR3 is 16 residues long. Germline CDR1 SQVTM, CDR2 ANQGSEA. V dropped 2 bases and J dropped 3; count of bases not matched to a gene: 11. CDR3 coding DNA: TGCAGCGTTGAAAAGGGGGCCAGGGCAGCAACAGATACGCAGTATTTT. Translated, it gives CSVEKGARAATDTQYF.

This rearrangement joins TRBV15 to TRBJ1-2, with 9 bases fitting TRBD1. Germline V gene lookup returns CDR1 LNHNV and CDR2 YYDKDF (reference sequence). The CDR3 length is 16 residues. The J segment lost 1 base and the V segment lost 2 bases, leaving 5 bases of the junction unmatched. This chain's CDR3 is CATSRKRQGGNYGYTF. The CDR3, as DNA: TGTGCCACCAGCAGAAAAAGACAGGGGGGTAACTATGGCTACACCTTC.

This sequence joins TRBV12-2 and TRBJ2-3; the table's D call of TRBD2 was not tested on the DNA. TRBV12-2 is flagged as a pseudogene. The CDR3 has 19 amino acids. This CDR3 reads CASRLEIPGGFSSTDTQYF. In nucleotides, the CDR3 is TGTGCAAGTCGCTTAGAAATCCCGGGGGGATTCTCTAGCACAGATACGCAGTATTTT.

V usage is TRBV10-3 and J usage is TRBJ2-7; D uncertain. CDR1 is ENHRY, CDR2 SYGVKD, per germline. The length of the CDR3 is 14 residues. Trimming cost V 3 bases and J 0 bases, with 9 bases left between them. The DNA for the CDR3 is TGTGCCATCAGTGAACTACGGAGCTCCTACGAGCAGTACTTC. Its protein is CAISELRSSYEQYF.

The chain is built from TRBV28 and TRBJ1-4, with 7 nucleotides matching TRBD1. This CDR3 has 13 amino acids. The germline CDR1 and CDR2 sequences are MDHEN and SYDVKM. V shed 6 bases and J 7 bases; nucleotides not matched to a gene: 5. The CDR3 here is CASRRGRFEKLFF. The CDR3 nucleotides read TGTGCCAGCAGAAGGGGGCGCTTTGAAAAACTGTTTTTT.